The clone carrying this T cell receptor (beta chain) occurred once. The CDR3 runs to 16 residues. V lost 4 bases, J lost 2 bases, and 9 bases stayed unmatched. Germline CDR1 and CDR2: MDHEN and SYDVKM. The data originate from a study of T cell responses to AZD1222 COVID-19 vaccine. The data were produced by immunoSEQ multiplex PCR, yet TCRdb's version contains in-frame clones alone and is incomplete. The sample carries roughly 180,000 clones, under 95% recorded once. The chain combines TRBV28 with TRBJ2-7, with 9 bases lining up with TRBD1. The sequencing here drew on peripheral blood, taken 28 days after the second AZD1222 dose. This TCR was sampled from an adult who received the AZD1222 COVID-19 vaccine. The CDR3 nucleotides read TGTGCCAGCAGTTCCGCCCCGGGACAGGGTACCTACGAGCAGTACTTC. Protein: CASSSAPGQGTYEQYF.